This entry is about one T cell receptor beta chain. The antigen remains unidentified. The data belong to a study of breast tumors, draining lymph nodes, adjacent tissues. Study observations and caveats: Findings are consistent with lymph node origin and intratumoral expansion of most tumor T cells. Compared with basal-like, luminal-like tumors shared significantly more repertoire with nontumor tissue.

TCRdb recomputed calls from the multiplex PCR reads with MiXCR, one row per CDR3 protein. This sample has about 110,000 distinct CDR3 sequences; around 30% occur once, and the top ten carry approximately 5%. Samples came from axillary lymph nodes draining the breast cancer. Per germline, CDR1 SSHAT and CDR2 FNYEAQ (reference sequence). The CDR3 covers 13 residues. The rearrangement links TRBV7-7 to TRBJ2-5, with 7 bases matching TRBD2. The sequencing sample was made of axillary lymph node tissue. The sequence was collected from a female donor with breast cancer. Some clones in this sample may be carry-over from other donors' samples. The CDR3 nucleotides are TGTGCTACGACTAGCTTCGACCAAGAGACCCAGTACTTC. It encodes CATTSFDQETQYF.